These 15 T cell receptor beta chains share one sample of origin, sequenced in a study of Ad26.COV2.S vaccination and SARS-CoV-2 variants (dated by TCRdb to the early 2020s). This specimen's treatment or condition label, per the study, means: roughly 18 received Ad26.COV2.S at low or high dose, single or two shots; 5 received placebo; per-sample allocation not given. For vaccine and placebo recipients, the sequenced repertoires came from samples collected on day 63 after the first injection. Preparation of the library involved the immunoSEQ multiplex PCR assay. The source is immuneACCESS, and TCRdb retained only in-frame sequences with V and J called. Part of the clones is not carried over; for the studies checked, unresolved V genes explain less than half of this, and the remainder is unexplained. Present in this sample are some 460,000 clones, 89% of which were seen just once. Of the sample, 1.5% to 2% is held by the ten largest clones.

The input for sequencing was peripheral blood, taken in a trial of Ad26.COV2.S vaccine versus placebo. The receptors come from a person aged 18-60 years who received the Ad26.COV2.S COVID-19 vaccine or a placebo.

The V and J genes are TRBV25-1 and TRBJ1-2, with 12 bases lining up with TRBD1. This CDR3 region has 12 residues. With 9 bases clipped from V and 11 bases from J, the junction kept 7 bases outside the gene matches. The V gene's germline CDR1 is MGHDK and CDR2 SYGVNS. The CDR3 DNA reads TGTGCCAGTAGCCGGGACAGGGGGCCATACACCTTC. Translation: CASSRDRGPYTF.

The V gene is TRBV2, the J gene TRBJ2-7; D possibly uses TRBD1 or TRBD2 (5 bases each). CDR3 length: 14 residues. Germline assignment: CDR1 SNHLY and CDR2 FYNNEI. V was cut by 6 bases and J by 9 bases, with 21 bases left in between. The CDR3 coding sequence is TGTGCCAGCAGATACCGGGACGGCGGCGTGTGGCAGTACTTC. It yields the protein CASRYRDGGVWQYF.

V gene TRBV10-3 combines with J gene TRBJ2-7; D is unclear. The CDR3 runs 13 residues. The V end was cut by 0 bases, the J end by 7 bases, with 10 bases between. Per the germline V gene, CDR1 is ENHRY and CDR2 is SYGVKD. CDR3 protein: CAISESWATEQYF. Written as DNA, the CDR3 is TGTGCCATCAGTGAGTCGTGGGCCACAGAGCAGTACTTC.

This clone was seen once. This chain links TRBV25-1 with TRBJ2-7; D possibly corresponds to TRBD1 (5 bases). Germline loops: CDR1 MGHDK, CDR2 SYGVNS. The V end lost 6 bases, the J end lost 1 base, and 7 bases lay between the germline ends. This CDR3 region has 12 residues. The CDR3 region has the DNA TGTGCCAGCAGCCAGGGATCCTACGAGCAGTACTTC. Translated: CASSQGSYEQYF.

To note about this clone: Distinct nucleotide sequences in the sample also encode this CDR3. The V gene is TRBV3-1 (or the pseudogene TRBV3-2), the J gene TRBJ1-2, with TRBD1 matching over 7 bases. The CDR3 extends over 13 amino acids. Unmatched junction bases numbered 6, after V lost 6 bases and J lost 5 bases. Germline loops: CDR1 LGHDT, CDR2 YNNKEL (reference sequence). CDR3 region: CASSRTGRYGYTF. The DNA for the CDR3 is TGTGCCAGCAGTCGGACAGGCCGATATGGCTACACCTTC.

The rearrangement links TRBV19 to TRBJ2-1; TRBD2 agrees at 10 bases. Losses at the gene ends were 1 base for V and 3 bases for J; bases not matched to a gene: 3. The germline V gene has CDR1 LNHDA and CDR2 SQIVND (reference sequence). The CDR3 contains 16 residues. For the CDR3, the DNA is TGTGCCAGTAGTATAGGAGCGGGAGGGATCTACAATGAGCAGTTCTTC. It translates to CASSIGAGGIYNEQFF.

This chain joins TRBV19 and TRBJ1-4; no definite D call. CDR1 and CDR2 from the germline V gene are LNHDA and SQIVND (reference sequence). Deletions cut 1 base from V and 1 base from J, with 4 bases between. The CDR3 totals 14 residues. The CDR3 is CASSIAGTNEKLFF. The CDR3 nucleotides are TGTGCCAGTAGTATAGCGGGAACTAATGAAAAACTGTTTTTT.

The V gene is TRBV5-8, the J gene TRBJ1-1; D is possibly TRBD1 (6 bases). Germline CDR1 reads SGHTS; CDR2 reads YDEGEE. Deletions cut 4 bases from V and 6 bases from J, with 16 bases between. The CDR3 extends over 14 amino acids. The CDR3 DNA reads as TGTGCCAGCAGCATGAATACAGGGTATCCTGAAGCTTTCTTT. It translates to CASSMNTGYPEAFF.

The genes are TRBV5-8 and TRBJ2-2, with D perhaps matching TRBD1 or TRBD2 (6 bases each). V was clipped by 4 bases and J by 2 bases, with 12 bases between them. The CDR3 is 15 amino acids. Germline-derived CDR1 and CDR2 are SGHTS and YDEGEE. CDR3 amino acids: CASSRGTTNTGELFF. As DNA, the CDR3 is TGTGCCAGCAGCCGCGGGACAACCAACACCGGGGAGCTGTTTTTT.

The chain employs TRBV2 and TRBJ1-2; no reliable D call. V gave up 0 bases and J gave up 8 bases, with 13 bases separating them. This CDR3 spans 14 amino acids. Looked up from germline, CDR1 is SNHLY and CDR2 is FYNNEI. As DNA, the CDR3 is TGTGCCAGCAGTGAAGCAGGGTCCCTTTGGGGCTACACCTTC. Protein product: CASSEAGSLWGYTF.

V is TRBV5-8 and J is TRBJ1-1; TRBD1 aligns across 7 bases. V trimming: 4 bases; J trimming: 4 bases; junction bases outside the gene matches: 7. Germline-derived CDR1 and CDR2 are SGHTS and YDEGEE. This CDR3 spans 14 amino acids. The DNA of the CDR3 is TGTGCCAGCAGCCCACAGGGGAGGAGCACTGAAGCTTTCTTT. This translates into CASSPQGRSTEAFF.

V gene TRBV5-1 combines with J gene TRBJ2-7, with 12 bases aligning to TRBD2. Germline V gives CDR1 SGHRS, CDR2 YFSETQ. With 1 base clipped from V and 4 bases from J, the junction kept 3 bases outside the gene matches. The CDR3 has 15 amino acids. The CDR3 nucleotides are TGCGCCAGCAGCTTGCCAGGGACTAGCGGGTACGAGCAGTACTTC. The encoded protein is CASSLPGTSGYEQYF. The variable domain in full, with the rest retrieved from reference TRBV5-1 and TRBJ2-7, is KAGVTQTPRYLIKTRGQQVTLSCSPISGHRSVSWYQQTPGQGLQFLFEYFSETQRNKGNFPGRFSGRQFSNSRSEMNVSTLELGDSALYLCASSLPGTSGYEQYFGPGTRLTVT.

CDR3 DNA: TGTGCCAGCAGCCAACAAATTAGTCAGCCCCAGCATTTT. This sequence encodes CASSQQISQPQHF. V gene TRBV3-1 (or the pseudogene TRBV3-2) combines with J gene TRBJ1-5; D not resolved. The germline V gene has CDR1 LGHDT and CDR2 YNNKEL (reference sequence). The CDR3 covers 13 residues. Trimming left V 2 bases short and J 6 bases short, with 8 bases between.

The rearrangement joins TRBV6-5 to TRBJ2-7; 9 bases align to TRBD2. There are 16 residues in the CDR3. Germline V lookup: CDR1 MNHEY, CDR2 SVGAGI. V shed 0 bases and J 0 bases; nucleotides not matched to a gene: 3. Here the CDR3 DNA reads TGTGCCAGCAGTTACTCGACAGCGGGAGGCTCCTACGAGCAGTACTTC. As protein: CASSYSTAGGSYEQYF.

J is TRBJ1-2 and V is TRBV28; no firm D call. The CDR3 extends over 13 amino acids. CDR1 is MDHEN, CDR2 SYDVKM, per germline. The germline V and J ends were trimmed by 4 bases and 2 bases, with 8 bases remaining between them. CDR3 in amino acids: CASSSQENYGYTF. DNA for the CDR3: TGTGCCAGCAGTTCGCAAGAGAACTATGGCTACACCTTC.